The TCR beta chain under discussion was sequenced for a study of T cells in localized non-small cell lung cancer. With respect to this clone: Antigen: not known.

Findings and caveats of the study: Highest T cell clonality was seen in uninvolved adjacent lung, surpassing that measured in tumor. Greater T cell density in blood accompanied longer overall survival.

Generated by immunoSEQ multiplex PCR, the TCRdb table keeps only in-frame clones and is missing some. The repertoire holds around 140,000 clones, with 80% to 90% as singletons. V shed 2 bases, J shed 6 bases, and the junction held 12 bases outside the gene matches. Germline CDR1 and CDR2: SGHTA and FQGTGA. The CDR3 extends over 18 amino acids. The gene calls are TRBV7-3 and TRBJ2-3; 12 bases are shared with TRBD2. The source was peripheral blood, collected before any cancer treatment. The clonotype was recovered from a female donor of 60 years or more with stage I lung adenocarcinoma. CDR3 in amino acids: CASSLGWLAGGPRDTQYF. The CDR3 DNA reads TGTGCCAGCAGCTTAGGTTGGCTAGCGGGAGGGCCTAGGGATACGCAGTATTTT.